These 9 T cell receptor beta chains originate from one sample sequenced in a study of OX40 agonist ivuxolimab in advanced cancers. Data came from immunoSEQ multiplex PCR; TCRdb stores just in-frame clones and leaves some out. Of tens of thousands of clones listed, around 90% were seen once; the top ten hold roughly 0.5%. This material consisted of CD4+ or CD8+ T cells sorted from blood, taken in a trial of the OX40 agonist ivuxolimab. The receptors were gathered from an adult with an advanced solid tumor such as melanoma, head and neck, liver or kidney cancer.

This clone has a handful of counts. The chain recombines TRBV21-1 with TRBJ2-5; TRBD2, the D gene given by the table, was not confirmed from the DNA. TRBV21-1 is a pseudogene. The CDR3 consists of 14 residues. The CDR3 sequence: CASKMTSIRETQYF. The CDR3 DNA is TGTGCCAGCAAAATGACTAGCATAAGGGAGACCCAGTACTTC.

The CDR3 protein is CASGRLVDSPLHF. The CDR3 nucleotides are TGTGCCAGCGGACGGTTAGTCGATTCACCCCTCCACTTT. This chain connects TRBV7-9 to TRBJ1-6; D gene ambiguous. The V end lost 8 bases, the J end lost 8 bases, and 13 bases lay between the germline ends. The CDR3 covers 13 residues. CDR1 SEHNR and CDR2 FQNEAQ come from the germline V gene (reference sequence). The whole variable domain, remainder taken from reference TRBV7-9 and TRBJ1-6, is DTGVSQNPRHKITKRGQNVTFRCDPISEHNRLYWYRQTLGQGPEFLTYFQNEAQLEKSRLLSDRFSAERPKGSFSTLEIQRTEQGDSAMYLCASGRLVDSPLHFGNGTRLTVT.

CDR3 loop: CASSRVWTGSTDTQYF. The CDR3 coding sequence is TGTGCCAGCAGCAGAGTGTGGACAGGAAGCACAGATACGCAGTATTTT. This chain links TRBV9 with TRBJ2-3; 7 bases match TRBD1. The CDR3 runs to 16 residues. The V gene's germline CDR1 is SGDLS and CDR2 YYNGEE. With 4 bases clipped from V and 0 bases from J, the junction kept 8 bases outside the gene matches.

The gene calls are TRBV6-5 and TRBJ2-7; 8 nucleotides align to TRBD1. Per the germline V gene, CDR1 is MNHEY and CDR2 is SVGAGI. There are 14 residues in the CDR3. V trimming: 5 bases; J trimming: 2 bases; junction bases outside the gene matches: 5. CDR3 DNA sequence: TGTGCCAGCAGTAAAGACAGGGGAGCCTACGAGCAGTACTTC. It encodes CASSKDRGAYEQYF.

The chain has TRBV10-2 and TRBJ2-7; no reliable D call. Trimming left V 5 bases short and J 3 bases short, with 2 bases between. The length of the CDR3 is 10 residues. The germline V gene encodes CDR1 WSHSY and CDR2 SAAADI. The CDR3 here is CASSNYEQYF. In DNA form, the CDR3 reads TGCGCCAGCAGTAACTACGAGCAGTACTTC.

J is TRBJ1-3 and V is TRBV5-4, with D possibly being TRBD1 (5 bases). Germline values: CDR1 SGHNT, CDR2 YYREEE (reference sequence). The CDR3 is 14 residues long. The V end was cut by 4 bases, the J end by 0 bases, with 8 bases between. The CDR3 region is CASSRQNSGNTIYF. Written as DNA, the CDR3 is TGTGCCAGCAGCAGACAGAACTCTGGAAACACCATATATTTT.

The DNA of the CDR3 is TGTGCCAGCACCGGTCTGGCGGCCGGGGAGCTGTTTTTT. This encodes CASTGLAAGELFF. The chain couples TRBV7-9 to TRBJ2-2; D not resolved. The germline CDR1 and CDR2 sequences are SEHNR and FQNEAQ (reference sequence). The ends were cut back, 7 bases at V and 6 bases at J, with 12 bases in the middle. The CDR3 is 13 residues long.

The chain carries TRBV11-3 and TRBJ2-1, with D possibly being TRBD2 (6 bases). The CDR3 length is 12 residues. CDR1 is SGHNT and CDR2 is YENEEA in the germline V gene. Trimming stripped 5 bases from V and 15 bases from J, with 17 bases between. The CDR3 DNA follows: TGTGCCAGCAGCACCCAACCGGGGGTGGCGTTCTTC. Translating it yields CASSTQPGVAFF.

The chain couples TRBV29-1 to TRBJ1-2; no clear D. This CDR3 comprises 12 residues. The germline CDR1 and CDR2 sequences are SQVTM and ANQGSEA. Trimming shortened V by 2 bases and J by 2 bases, and 6 bases separated the two germline ends. CDR3 in DNA: TGCAGCGTTGAACGGGAGAACTATGGCTACACCTTC. It yields the protein CSVERENYGYTF.